This TCR beta chain was identified in a study of T cells in Graves' hyperthyroidism and ophthalmopathy. PBMCs were derived from around 10 ml fresh peripheral blood. TCR beta CDR3 regions were amplified from RNA. First-round RT-PCR targeting the TCR CDR3 was performed with the HTBI primer set. TCRdb re-called the multiplex PCR reads with MiXCR, one entry per CDR3 protein. The sample includes more than 500,000 distinct CDR3 sequences, about 16% of them seen just once. This clonotype was observed many times. Germline V gene lookup returns CDR1 SGHRS and CDR2 YFSETQ. V was clipped by 0 bases and J by 4 bases; unmatched bases: 3. The CDR3 spans 15 residues.

The rearrangement joins TRBV5-1 to TRBJ2-7; 11 bases line up with TRBD2. The sample comprised blood. The sequence came from a woman aged 25 to 39 with Graves' ophthalmopathy. Here the CDR3 reads CASSLDASGRYEQYF. The CDR3 bases are TGCGCCAGCAGCTTGGATGCTAGCGGGAGGTACGAGCAGTACTTC.